The TCR beta chain under discussion was sequenced for a study of T-cell reconstitution after alpha-beta-depleted transplantation in children. Trimming left V 3 bases short and J 0 bases short, with 5 bases between. This CDR3 contains 13 residues. This clonotype was seen many times. This sample's TCRbeta library carried unique molecular identifier barcodes. MiXCR was run by TCRdb on the PCR reads, yielding one entry per CDR3 protein. Here the sample spans 100,000 to 120,000 distinct CDR3 sequences, approximately 10% being singletons. The sequence came from a human donor who donated a stem cell graft to a child with acute lymphoblastic leukemia. The V call is TRBV12-3 or TRBV12-4, the J call TRBJ1-1; D not certain. Sequenced material: PBMCs from the stem cell graft donor, taken from the stem cell graft. CDR3 sequence reads: CASSLWMNTEAFF. The CDR3 DNA reads as TGTGCCAGCAGTTTGTGGATGAACACTGAAGCTTTCTTT.